The clone carrying this TCR beta chain was observed many times. The V end lost 2 bases, the J end lost 3 bases, and 10 bases lay between the germline ends. CDR1 is MNHEY, CDR2 SVGEGT, per germline. This CDR3 has 15 amino acids. TCRdb re-derived calls from the PCR reads in MiXCR, one entry per CDR3 protein. Of about 65,000 distinct CDR3 sequences in the sample, 15% to 20% are singletons; the top ten hold roughly 1.6%. The record originates from a study of molecular identifiers for immune sequencing clone quantification. The chain joins TRBV6-2 or TRBV6-3 to TRBJ2-2, with D possibly matching TRBD1 (5 bases). The source material was naive CD8+ T cells from blood, with Jurkat cell RNA spiked in. Subset in this sample: FACS-sorted CD8+CD4-CCR7+CD45RA+ naive T cells. This clonotype was sampled from a human donor in good health. Some libraries in this study had Jurkat cell RNA spiked in. DNA for the CDR3: TGTGCCAGCAGTTACGGGGCCTGGGACACCGGGGAGCTGTTTTTT. Its translation is CASSYGAWDTGELFF.